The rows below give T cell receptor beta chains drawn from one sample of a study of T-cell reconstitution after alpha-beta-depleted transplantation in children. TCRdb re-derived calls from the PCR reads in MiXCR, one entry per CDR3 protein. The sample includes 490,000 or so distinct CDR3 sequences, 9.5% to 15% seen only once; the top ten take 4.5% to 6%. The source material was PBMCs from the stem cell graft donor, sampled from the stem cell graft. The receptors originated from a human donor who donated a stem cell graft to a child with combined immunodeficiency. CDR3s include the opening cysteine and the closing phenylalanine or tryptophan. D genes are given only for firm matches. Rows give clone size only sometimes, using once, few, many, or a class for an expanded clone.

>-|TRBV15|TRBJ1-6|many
CATRAFLLGNSPLHF
TGTGCCACCAGGGCGTTTCTCCTGGGGAATTCACCCCTCCACTTT
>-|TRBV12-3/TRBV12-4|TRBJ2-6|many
CASWAGISGANVLTF
TGTGCCAGCTGGGCGGGAATCTCTGGGGCCAACGTCCTGACTTTC
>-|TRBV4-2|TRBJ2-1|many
CASSQEVWAGSSYNEQFF
TGTGCCAGCAGCCAAGAGGTATGGGCTGGGAGCTCCTACAATGAGCAGTTCTTC
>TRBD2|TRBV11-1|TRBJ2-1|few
CASSSRTSGSNPSYNEQFF
TGTGCCAGCAGCTCCCGGACTAGCGGGAGCAATCCCTCCTACAATGAGCAGTTCTTC
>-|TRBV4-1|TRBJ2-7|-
CASSQGYGLEQYF
TGCGCCAGCAGCCAAGGGTACGGTCTCGAGCAGTACTTC
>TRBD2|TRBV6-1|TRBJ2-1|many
CASTPRAGAYNEQFF
TGTGCCAGCACCCCACGGGCGGGGGCCTACAATGAGCAGTTCTTC
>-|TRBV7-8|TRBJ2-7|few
CASSLARAGEYF
TGTGCCAGCAGCTTAGCCCGGGCCGGCGAGTACTTC
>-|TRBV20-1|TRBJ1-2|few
CSARVLSSGSYADLLEGYTF
TGCAGTGCTAGAGTACTCTCCTCCGGGTCGTACGCAGACCTTCTAGAGGGCTACACCTTC
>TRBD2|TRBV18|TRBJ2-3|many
CASSPLHGGARGTDTQYF
TGTGCCAGCTCACCACTCCACGGGGGGGCCCGGGGCACAGATACGCAGTATTTT
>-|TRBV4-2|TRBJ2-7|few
CASSQVWGGSSYEQYF
TGTGCCAGCAGCCAAGTTTGGGGGGGCAGCTCCTACGAGCAGTACTTC
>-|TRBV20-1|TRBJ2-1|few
CSARDQAFGSGNEQFF
TGCAGTGCTAGAGATCAGGCTTTCGGGAGTGGCAATGAGCAGTTCTTC
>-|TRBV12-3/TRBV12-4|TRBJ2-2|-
CASSWQLDTGELFF
TGTGCCAGCAGTTGGCAGCTGGACACCGGGGAGCTGTTTTTT
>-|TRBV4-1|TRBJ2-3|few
CASSQEGVIGYRDFRTDTQYF
TGCGCCAGCAGCCAAGAAGGAGTGATTGGGTACCGGGACTTTCGCACAGATACGCAGTATTTT
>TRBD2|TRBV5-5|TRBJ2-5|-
CASSLWSGGPGTQYF
TGTGCCAGCAGCTTGTGGAGCGGGGGGCCGGGGACCCAGTACTTC
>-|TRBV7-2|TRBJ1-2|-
CASSPKERGVDGYTF
TGTGCCAGCAGCCCCAAGGAGAGAGGGGTCGATGGCTACACCTTC
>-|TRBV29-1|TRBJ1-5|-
CSVEEGVRRGNQPQHF
TGCAGCGTTGAAGAAGGGGTACGGCGAGGTAATCAGCCCCAGCATTTT